The rows below give T cell receptor beta chains drawn from one sample of a study of cytomegalovirus exposure and HLA in healthy donors. TCRdb keeps only in-frame clones here, not all; method: immunoSEQ multiplex PCR. Among roughly 170,000 clones listed, approximately 80% were seen once. The material sequenced was PBMCs. These receptors originate from a woman aged 50 to 60 in good health and CMV-seropositive. Each CDR3 is given with its conserved first and last residue. The order of the fields is V gene, clone size, D gene, J gene, CDR3 protein, CDR3 DNA. D genes are given only for firm matches. Clone size appears in some rows only: once, few, many, or a class for an expanded clone.

>TRBV9|few|-|TRBJ1-3
CASSVGLGGGNTIYF
TGTGCCAGCAGCGTAGGTCTGGGAGGGGGAAACACCATATATTTT
>TRBV30|-|TRBD1|TRBJ1-6
CAWGTGHFSPLHF
TGTGCCTGGGGGACAGGGCATTTTTCACCCCTCCACTTT
>TRBV30|-|-|TRBJ2-7
CAWGPRAYEQYF
TGTGCCTGGGGCCCCCGGGCCTACGAGCAGTACTTC
>TRBV5-6|-|-|TRBJ2-3
CASSPRLFSTDTQYF
TGTGCCAGCAGCCCACGACTCTTTAGCACAGATACGCAGTATTTT
>TRBV2|-|-|TRBJ1-3
CASTQESRISGNTIYF
TGTGCCAGCACCCAGGAATCCCGTATCTCTGGAAACACCATATATTTT
>TRBV4-2|-|TRBD2|TRBJ2-3
CASSQDLAGDTDTQYF
TGTGCCAGCAGCCAAGATCTAGCGGGGGACACAGATACGCAGTATTTT
>TRBV7-2|-|TRBD1|TRBJ2-1
CASSLRPGTGAEQFF
TGTGCCAGCAGTTTACGACCCGGGACAGGAGCTGAGCAGTTCTTC
>TRBV19|-|TRBD2|TRBJ2-1
CATAGADKHEQFF
TGTGCCACGGCGGGAGCGGACAAACATGAGCAGTTCTTC
>TRBV19|few|TRBD2|TRBJ2-1
CASSSLAGLGNEQFF
TGTGCCAGTAGTAGTCTAGCGGGCCTCGGCAATGAGCAGTTCTTC
>TRBV5-1|-|TRBD1|TRBJ2-3
CASSRDRGQGDTQYF
TGCGCCAGCAGCCGGGACAGGGGGCAGGGAGATACGCAGTATTTT
>TRBV6-6|-|-|TRBJ1-5
CASSYQTTVNQPQHF
TGTGCCAGCAGTTACCAGACAACCGTCAATCAGCCCCAGCATTTT
>TRBV30|-|-|TRBJ1-2
CAWDHGRGLRGYTF
TGTGCCTGGGACCACGGTAGGGGGTTGAGGGGCTACACCTTC
>TRBV10-3|-|TRBD2|TRBJ2-1
CAMGGGVGGNEQFF
TGTGCCATGGGGGGGGGAGTGGGGGGAAATGAGCAGTTCTTC
>TRBV27|-|-|TRBJ1-1
CASRAQGTEAFF
TGTGCCAGCAGGGCTCAGGGCACTGAAGCTTTCTTT
>TRBV11-1|-|-|TRBJ2-2
CASSYTTSGAANTGELFF
TGTGCCAGCAGCTACACAACATCAGGGGCCGCGAACACCGGGGAGCTGTTTTTT
>TRBV7-2|-|TRBD1|TRBJ1-2
CASSPGQGGVGGYGYTF
TGTGCCAGCAGCCCCGGACAGGGGGGAGTAGGCGGGTATGGCTACACCTTC
>TRBV5-4|-|TRBD2|TRBJ2-7
CASRPGTSSYEQYF
TGTGCCAGCAGACCCGGGACTAGCTCCTACGAGCAGTACTTC
>TRBV29-1|-|TRBD1|TRBJ2-2
CSVEGPGQGNTGELFF
TGCAGCGTTGAAGGTCCGGGACAGGGGAACACCGGGGAGCTGTTTTTT
>TRBV6-1|-|-|TRBJ2-6
CASSVPPWEPGANVLTF
TGTGCCAGCAGTGTCCCTCCATGGGAGCCTGGGGCCAACGTCCTGACTTTC
>TRBV4-1|-|-|TRBJ2-3
CASTWVLATDTQYF
TGCGCCAGCACCTGGGTCCTAGCCACAGATACGCAGTATTTT
>TRBV7-2|once|TRBD2|TRBJ2-7
CASSLELAGVEQYF
TGTGCCAGCAGCTTAGAACTAGCGGGAGTCGAGCAGTACTTC
>TRBV7-9|-|-|TRBJ2-2
CSSSLRPPGISNTGELFF
TGTTCCAGCAGCTTAAGGCCCCCAGGGATCAGTAACACCGGGGAGCTGTTTTTT
>TRBV5-1|-|-|TRBJ1-2
CASSLGQGWGYTF
TGCGCCAGCAGCTTGGGCCAGGGGTGGGGCTACACCTTC
>TRBV6-5|-|TRBD2|TRBJ2-1
CASSRGAYNEQFF
TGTGCCAGCAGTCGGGGGGCCTACAATGAGCAGTTCTTC
>TRBV29-1|-|-|TRBJ1-5
CSVAENRNQPQHF
TGCAGCGTTGCGGAGAACCGCAATCAGCCCCAGCATTTT
>TRBV2|-|-|TRBJ2-7
CASSEIQAYEQYF
TGTGCCAGCAGTGAAATCCAGGCCTACGAGCAGTACTTC
>TRBV27|-|-|TRBJ1-5
CASSSPSGRMHF
TGTGCCAGCAGTTCCCCTTCGGGGAGGATGCATTTT
>TRBV19|-|-|TRBJ2-5
CASSDRPQETQYF
TGTGCCAGCTCCGACAGGCCCCAAGAGACCCAGTACTTC
>TRBV7-2|-|TRBD1|TRBJ1-2
CASSLVTGTEGYTF
TGTGCCAGCAGCTTAGTGACAGGGACGGAGGGCTACACCTTC
>TRBV5-1|once|TRBD1|TRBJ1-2
CASSSDRGRYGYTF
TGCGCCAGCAGCTCAGACAGGGGAAGATATGGCTACACCTTC
>TRBV5-1|-|-|TRBJ1-4
CASSLGQEKNNEKLFF
TGCGCCAGCAGCTTGGGACAGGAGAAGAATAACGAAAAACTGTTTTTT
>TRBV6-4|-|-|TRBJ2-1
CASSDSKGEYNEQFF
TGTGCCAGCAGTGACTCAAAGGGGGAATACAATGAGCAGTTCTTC
>TRBV9|-|-|TRBJ2-5
CASSVAPQGRETQYF
TGTGCCAGCAGCGTAGCTCCACAGGGTCGAGAGACCCAGTACTTC
>TRBV5-1|-|TRBD2|TRBJ2-7
CASSLVTSGSSYEQYF
TGCGCCAGCAGCTTAGTCACTAGCGGGAGCTCCTACGAGCAGTACTTC
>TRBV19|-|TRBD1|TRBJ2-1
CASTLKGGSDEQFF
TGTGCCAGTACCCTAAAAGGGGGCTCGGATGAGCAGTTCTTC
>TRBV6-1|-|TRBD1|TRBJ1-2
CASSVLRDSGDNGYTF
TGTGCCAGCAGTGTCCTCCGGGACAGCGGAGACAATGGCTACACCTTC
>TRBV7-9|few|-|TRBJ2-7
CASSLALGSSYEQYF
TGTGCCAGCAGCTTAGCTCTGGGGAGCTCCTACGAGCAGTACTTC
>TRBV19|-|TRBD2|TRBJ2-7
CASSIRTSGSYEQYF
TGTGCCAGTAGTATCAGGACTAGCGGCTCCTACGAGCAGTACTTC
>TRBV9|-|TRBD1|TRBJ1-3
CASSVQGVPHSGNTIYF
TGTGCCAGCAGCGTACAGGGGGTACCCCACTCTGGAAACACCATATATTTT
>TRBV6-5|-|TRBD1|TRBJ1-6
CASSPSGTGNSPLHF
TGTGCCAGCAGTCCCAGTGGGACAGGGAATTCACCCCTCCACTTT
>TRBV4-2|-|TRBD2|TRBJ2-5
CASSQDLSGREQYF
TGTGCCAGCAGCCAAGATCTAAGCGGGCGGGAGCAGTACTTC
>TRBV19|-|-|TRBJ1-1
CASSTPLWRGTEAFF
TGTGCCAGTAGTACGCCATTATGGCGAGGGACTGAAGCTTTCTTT
>TRBV5-1|-|TRBD2|TRBJ2-5
CASSVGLAGVKETQYF
TGCGCCAGCAGCGTGGGACTAGCGGGAGTTAAAGAGACCCAGTACTTC
>TRBV28|few|TRBD1|TRBJ1-4
CASSPGQGGNERLFF
TGTGCCAGCAGCCCAGGACAGGGAGGTAATGAAAGACTGTTTTTT
>TRBV18|-|-|TRBJ1-4
CASSLLQGLNEKLFF
TGTGCCAGCTCACTTCTCCAGGGGTTGAATGAAAAACTGTTTTTT
>TRBV27|-|TRBD1|TRBJ2-6
CASSSPGTAFSGANVLTF
TGTGCCAGCAGTTCCCCTGGGACAGCCTTCTCTGGGGCCAACGTCCTGACTTTC
>TRBV13|-|TRBD1|TRBJ1-4
CASSADRGGSFNEKLFF
TGTGCCAGCAGCGCTGACAGGGGTGGGAGCTTTAATGAAAAACTGTTTTTT
>TRBV4-2|once|TRBD1|TRBJ2-1
CASSLGDRAYNEQFF
TGTGCCAGCAGCCTAGGGGACAGGGCCTACAATGAGCAGTTCTTC
>TRBV5-6|few|-|TRBJ2-1
CASSTPRHEQFF
TGTGCCAGCAGCACCCCTAGGCATGAGCAGTTCTTC
>TRBV5-1|few|TRBD2|TRBJ2-3
CASRTSGGRTDTQYF
TGCGCCAGCAGGACTAGCGGGGGCCGCACAGATACGCAGTATTTT
>TRBV5-1|-|TRBD1|TRBJ2-2
CASSFPNQTGWDTGELFF
TGCGCCAGCAGCTTTCCTAATCAGACAGGGTGGGACACCGGGGAGCTGTTTTTT
>TRBV7-6|-|-|TRBJ1-5
CASSLKVRQSNQPQHF
TGTGCCAGCAGCTTGAAAGTGAGACAGAGCAATCAGCCCCAGCATTTT